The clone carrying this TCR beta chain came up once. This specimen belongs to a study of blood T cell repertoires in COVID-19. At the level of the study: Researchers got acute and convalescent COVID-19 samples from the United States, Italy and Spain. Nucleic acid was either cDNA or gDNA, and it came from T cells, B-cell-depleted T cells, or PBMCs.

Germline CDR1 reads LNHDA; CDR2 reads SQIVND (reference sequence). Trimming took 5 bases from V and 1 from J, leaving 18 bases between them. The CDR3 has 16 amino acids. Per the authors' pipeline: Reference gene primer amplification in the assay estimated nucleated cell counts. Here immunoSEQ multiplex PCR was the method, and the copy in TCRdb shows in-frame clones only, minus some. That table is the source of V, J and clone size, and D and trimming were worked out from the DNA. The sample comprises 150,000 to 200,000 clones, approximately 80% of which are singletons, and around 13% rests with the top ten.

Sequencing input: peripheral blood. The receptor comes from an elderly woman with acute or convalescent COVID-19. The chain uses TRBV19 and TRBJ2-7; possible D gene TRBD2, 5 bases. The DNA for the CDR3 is TGTGCCAGTAGTTTTAGCGTATCGATGGATTCCTACGAGCAGTACTTC. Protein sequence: CASSFSVSMDSYEQYF.